These 22 T cell receptor beta chains were sequenced from one sample in a study of blood T cells in healthy people across ages. It was with a sample-barcoded 5' primer and a J-beta primer mix that a second PCR of roughly 6 to 12 cycles was run. TCRdb reprocessed the 5' RACE reads with MiXCR, giving one entry per CDR3 protein. The sample carries approximately 1.5 million distinct CDR3 sequences, 35% to 45% recorded once. Material for sequencing was blood. These receptors came from a woman aged 18-29 years in good health.

The table lists this clonotype with a count of one. The chain uses TRBV9 and TRBJ2-3, with D maybe TRBD1 (6 bases). Germline CDR1 and CDR2: SGDLS and YYNGEE. Trimming pared 3 bases from V and 2 bases from J, leaving 13 bases between. This CDR3 contains 15 residues. CDR3 sequence: CASSDGTSNTDTQYF. In DNA form, the CDR3 reads TGTGCCAGCAGCGATGGGACATCGAACACAGATACGCAGTATTTT. The whole variable domain, filled in from reference TRBV9 and TRBJ2-3, reads DSGVTQTPKHLITATGQRVTLRCSPRSGDLSVYWYQQSLDQGLQFLIQYYNGEERAKGNILERFSAQQFPDLHSELNLSSLELGDSALYFCASSDGTSNTDTQYFGPGTRLTVL.

This clonotype appeared a few times. CDR3 amino acids: CASSQGRGGITGELFF. In nucleotides, the CDR3 is TGCGCCAGCAGCCAAGGCAGGGGGGGCATCACCGGGGAGCTGTTTTTT. The rearrangement links TRBV4-3 to TRBJ2-2, with D possibly being TRBD1 or TRBD2 (7 bases each). V was pared by 1 base and J by 4 bases, with 13 bases between. In germline, CDR1 is LGHNA, CDR2 YSLEER. The CDR3 length is 16 residues.

This clonotype was observed a few times. This chain uses TRBV4-1 with TRBJ1-6; TRBD1 might be the D (6 bases). In germline, CDR1 is MGHRA, CDR2 YSYEKL. The CDR3 consists of 18 residues. V was shortened by 0 bases and J by 4 bases, with 16 bases between the two germline ends. As DNA, the CDR3 is TGCGCCAGCAGCCAAGACAACCCCGGGGGCGGATATAATTCACCCCTCCACTTT. Its translation: CASSQDNPGGGYNSPLHF.

This clonotype was counted a few times. The V call is TRBV25-1, the J call TRBJ2-3; tentative D call: TRBD1 (5 bases). The CDR3 sequence is 15 residues long. Per the germline V gene, CDR1 is MGHDK and CDR2 is SYGVNS. Trimming removed 6 bases at V and 0 bases at J, with 13 bases between. CDR3 in amino acids: CASRGQGPSTDTQYF. CDR3 DNA sequence: TGTGCCAGCAGAGGTCAGGGCCCTAGCACAGATACGCAGTATTTT. The variable domain in full, with the rest retrieved from reference TRBV25-1 and TRBJ2-3, is EADIYQTPRYLVIGTGKKITLECSQTMGHDKMYWYQQDPGMELHLIHYSYGVNSTEKGDLSSESTVSRIRTEHFPLTLESARPSHTSQYLCASRGQGPSTDTQYFGPGTRLTVL.

This clonotype has more than one count but fewer than ten. The genes are TRBV28 and TRBJ2-3, with D maybe TRBD2 (6 bases). This CDR3 comprises 17 residues. In germline, CDR1 is MDHEN, CDR2 SYDVKM. V was shortened by 7 bases and J by 2 bases, with 22 bases between the two germline ends. The CDR3 DNA sequence: TGTGCCAGCACCATAAGTCGAACGGGAGCGCACACAGATACGCAGTATTTT. Translated, it gives CASTISRTGAHTDTQYF.

The gene calls are TRBV11-3 and TRBJ2-7, with TRBD2 identical over 8 bases. After removal of 6 bases from V and 6 bases from J, the junction contained 13 bases not matched to a gene. Germline V lookup: CDR1 SGHNT, CDR2 YENEEA. The CDR3 is 15 amino acids. The CDR3: CASSSQSGSLREQYF. The CDR3 DNA follows: TGTGCCAGCAGTTCCCAAAGCGGGAGTCTTCGCGAGCAGTACTTC.

V usage is TRBV24-1 and J usage is TRBJ2-2; D perhaps matches TRBD2 (5 bases). This CDR3 has 14 residues. V lost 0 bases, J lost 4 bases, and 5 bases lay in between. Germline V gene data show CDR1 as KGHDR and CDR2 as SFDVKD. In DNA form, the CDR3 reads TGTGCCACCAGTGATTTGCGGGGCACCGGGGAGCTGTTTTTT. It translates to CATSDLRGTGELFF.

This chain links TRBV5-1 with TRBJ2-1, with D perhaps matching TRBD2 (6 bases). Per the germline V gene, CDR1 is SGHRS and CDR2 is YFSETQ. V lost 6 bases and J lost 0, with 13 bases in between. CDR3 length equals 15 residues. CDR3 in amino acids: CASNRDGSSYNEQFF. Written as DNA, the CDR3 is TGCGCCAGCAATAGGGACGGGAGCTCCTACAATGAGCAGTTCTTC.

The chain links TRBV7-9 to TRBJ2-1; D is uncertain. The germline V gene encodes CDR1 SEHNR and CDR2 FQNEAQ (reference sequence). Trimming took off 7 bases at V and 7 bases at J, with 8 bases between the two ends. CDR3 length equals 11 residues. The CDR3 loop is CASKALNEQFF. DNA for the CDR3: TGTGCCAGCAAGGCTCTTAATGAGCAGTTCTTC.

The rearrangement joins TRBV29-1 to TRBJ2-1; a possible D gene is TRBD2 (7 bases). This CDR3 spans 12 amino acids. Trimming cost V 7 bases and J 6 bases, with 13 bases left between them. From germline, CDR1 is SQVTM and CDR2 ANQGSEA. CDR3 DNA sequence: TGCAGCGCCCCCGGGGGGCGCAATGAGCAGTTCTTC. It encodes CSAPGGRNEQFF.

The sample holds a few counts of this clonotype. The chain employs TRBV28 and TRBJ2-6, with D uncertain. In germline, CDR1 is MDHEN, CDR2 SYDVKM. This CDR3 contains 13 residues. V lost 7 bases, J lost 13 bases, and 17 bases lay in between. The CDR3 region is CASTRAPQGVLTF. The CDR3 DNA reads as TGTGCCAGCACCAGAGCCCCACAAGGAGTCCTGACTTTC.

The J gene is TRBJ2-3, the V gene TRBV5-4, with unresolved D. The V end lost 4 bases, the J end lost 4 bases, and 25 bases lay between the germline ends. Germline CDR1 is SGHNT and CDR2 is YYREEE (reference sequence). The CDR3 is 18 residues long. The CDR3 DNA sequence: TGTGCCAGCAGCCAAGTCAATAATTGGACCCCCGATCCAGATACGCAGTATTTT. Translating gives CASSQVNNWTPDPDTQYF.

This chain connects TRBV2 to TRBJ1-6, with D unresolved. With 3 bases removed from V and 7 bases from J, the gap between germline ends came to 10 bases. Per germline, CDR1 SNHLY and CDR2 FYNNEI. The CDR3 runs to 14 residues. CDR3 nucleotide sequence: TGTGCCAGCAGTGACTACAGAAGCAATTCACCCCTCCACTTT. It yields the protein CASSDYRSNSPLHF.

The V gene is TRBV18, the J gene TRBJ2-1, with TRBD2 identical over 10 bases. CDR3 size: 16 residues. CDR1 KGHSH and CDR2 LQKENI come from the germline V gene. V lost 5 bases, J lost 8 bases, and 12 bases stayed unmatched. The CDR3 is CASSASLSGRSDEQFF. CDR3 DNA: TGTGCCAGCTCAGCATCCCTTAGCGGGAGGTCCGATGAGCAGTTCTTC.

The chain uses TRBV4-2 and TRBJ2-1; D is possibly TRBD2 (6 bases). V lost 0 bases to trimming and J lost 8 bases, with 11 bases between them. In germline, CDR1 is LGHNA, CDR2 YNFKEQ. The CDR3 runs to 14 residues. The CDR3 DNA sequence: TGTGCCAGCAGCCAAGATTCGGCTAGCGATGAGCAGTTCTTC. Protein product: CASSQDSASDEQFF.

Worth noting for this clonotype: At one boundary the junction diverges from the germline segment, which might be a read error. This chain connects TRBV6-2 or TRBV6-3 to TRBJ2-3, with D maybe TRBD1 (6 bases). The length of the CDR3 is 19 residues. Germline V gene sequence: CDR1 MNHEY, CDR2 SVGEGT. This chain's CDR3 is CASRYYGFEAGASTDTQYF. In nucleotides, the CDR3 is TGTGCCAGCAGATACTATGGATTTGAGGCAGGGGCCAGCACAGATACGCAGTATTTT.

In its sample, this clonotype was seen a few times. The CDR3 DNA is TGCAGTGCTAGGGGGACCCAACCCACCGGGGAGCTGTTTTTT. It specifies CSARGTQPTGELFF. V is TRBV20-1 and J is TRBJ2-2; D may correspond to TRBD1 or TRBD2 (5 bases each). CDR1 and CDR2 from the germline V gene are DFQATT and SNEGSKA (reference sequence). CDR3 length equals 14 residues. V gave up 3 bases and J gave up 4 bases, with 12 bases separating them.

The DNA for the CDR3 is TGCGCCAGCAGCTTGCAGCGGGGGATAAAAAACATTCAGTACTTC. Its translation is CASSLQRGIKNIQYF. The rearrangement uses TRBV5-1 and TRBJ2-4; 8 bases map to TRBD2. J lost 4 bases, V lost 1 base, and 4 bases had no gene match. The CDR3 length is 15 residues. Per the germline V gene, CDR1 is SGHRS and CDR2 is YFSETQ.

The rearrangement links TRBV7-6 to TRBJ1-2; 8 nucleotides line up with TRBD1. This CDR3 contains 15 residues. Looked up from germline, CDR1 is SGHVS and CDR2 is FNYEAQ. Unmatched junction bases numbered 11, after V lost 3 bases and J lost 8 bases. This CDR3 reads CASSFYPRGPGGYTF. The CDR3 DNA reads TGTGCCAGCAGCTTTTACCCCAGGGGGCCTGGAGGCTACACCTTC.

This clonotype was found many times. The rearrangement joins TRBV29-1 to TRBJ2-3; 9 bases align to TRBD2. The CDR3 length is 16 residues. CDR1 and CDR2 (germline): SQVTM, ANQGSEA. V lost 5 bases and J lost 0; bases outside the gene matches: 9. The CDR3 DNA is TGCAGCGTTCGTAATTTCCTAGCGGGGAGCACAGATACGCAGTATTTT. This gives the protein CSVRNFLAGSTDTQYF.

The chain couples TRBV2 to TRBJ2-1, with D unresolved. V lost 3 bases to trimming and J lost 13 bases, with 7 bases between them. Germline loops: CDR1 SNHLY, CDR2 FYNNEI. CDR3 size: 10 residues. This CDR3 reads CASSDETQFF. The CDR3 nucleotides read TGTGCCAGCAGTGATGAAACCCAGTTCTTC.

The chain joins TRBV7-2 to TRBJ1-1; 7 bases align to TRBD1. Germline assignment: CDR1 SGHTA and CDR2 FQGNSA. The CDR3 runs to 15 residues. The J segment lost 4 bases and the V segment lost 1 base, leaving 6 bases of the junction unmatched. The CDR3 coding sequence is TGTGCCAGCAGCTTAGAACCCAGGGGGGGCACTGAAGCTTTCTTT. Amino acids: CASSLEPRGGTEAFF.